A single sample gave rise to the 16 T cell receptor beta chains below, sequenced in a study of T cells expressing NK-cell markers. TCRdb reprocessed the 5' RACE reads; each CDR3 protein has one entry and no DNA is given. The data show 500,000 to 600,000 distinct CDR3 sequences, and the top ten clones hold 3% to 4.5%. The sample consisted of blood T cells: a sorted CD56 or NKG2C T cell subset, CD4+ or CD8+ T cells, or bulk PBMC T cells (not recorded which). The receptors here all came from a young man in good health.

V is TRBV9 and J is TRBJ2-3; there is no DNA to check the TCRdb D call of TRBD1. In germline, CDR1 is SGDLS, CDR2 YYNGEE. The CDR3 length is 13 residues. CDR3 region: CASSQSMGPVQYF.

The rearrangement links TRBV12-3 or TRBV12-4 to TRBJ1-6; the TCRdb call, TRBD1, lacks DNA for checking. The CDR3 consists of 13 residues. This chain's CDR3 is CASSSTTGSPLHF.

This rearrangement joins TRBV20-1 to TRBJ2-7; TCRdb's D gene call, TRBD2, goes unchecked for lack of DNA. The CDR3 consists of 16 residues. Germline V CDR1 and CDR2: DFQATT, SNEGSKA (reference sequence). The CDR3 spells CSARDETSGRRYEQYF.

The chain joins TRBV7-3 to TRBJ2-1; the D gene TCRdb calls, TRBD1, cannot be checked with no DNA. Germline V gene lookup returns CDR1 SGHTA and CDR2 FQGTGA. This CDR3 region has 13 residues. The CDR3 is CASSGKGNNEQFF.

This chain joins TRBV7-2 and TRBJ2-3; TCRdb names TRBD1, which stays unverified in the absence of DNA. Germline CDR1 SGHTA, CDR2 FQGNSA. This CDR3 region has 15 residues. The CDR3 region is CASSSGQPFTDTQYF.

This chain's CDR3 is CARDRVNEQFF. The V and J genes are TRBV5-1 and TRBJ2-1. Per germline, CDR1 SGHRS and CDR2 YFSETQ. The CDR3 has 11 residues.

The V gene is TRBV5-1, the J gene TRBJ2-7; TCRdb indicates TRBD2, and absent DNA this call remains unverified. Per germline, CDR1 SGHRS and CDR2 YFSETQ. This CDR3 has 14 residues. The chain's CDR3 is CASSLDSGADEQYF.

This chain's CDR3 is CSVEDGAANYGYTF. The chain carries TRBV29-1 and TRBJ1-2; no DNA is available, so the TRBD1 call from TCRdb remains unchecked. This CDR3 region has 14 residues. Germline lookup yields CDR1 SQVTM and CDR2 ANQGSEA.

The chain has TRBV12-3 or TRBV12-4 and TRBJ2-1. This CDR3 is built from 13 residues. CDR3 protein: CASSLAAGNEQFF.

The genes are TRBV12-3 or TRBV12-4 and TRBJ2-7; the TRBD1 assignment by TCRdb is unverifiable without DNA. CDR3 size: 14 residues. CDR3 region: CASSLRTSYYEQYF.

The chain employs TRBV5-1 and TRBJ1-6; TCRdb's assignment of TRBD1 cannot be checked, as there is no DNA. Germline CDR1 and CDR2: SGHRS and YFSETQ. The CDR3 has 16 amino acids. The CDR3 protein is CASSLVTDSPNSPLHF.

The chain employs TRBV15 and TRBJ2-3. CDR1 LNHNV and CDR2 YYDKDF come from the germline V gene (reference sequence). The CDR3 is made up of 18 amino acids. CDR3 sequence reads: CATSRDPPLRLGTDTQYF.

This chain uses TRBV28 with TRBJ2-7; TCRdb's D gene call, TRBD2, goes unchecked for lack of DNA. The CDR3 covers 16 residues. Germline V gene data show CDR1 as MDHEN and CDR2 as SYDVKM. The CDR3 sequence: CASRGLGTSANYEQYF.

The chain has TRBV30 and TRBJ2-2; TCRdb designates TRBD2, a call that cannot be tested without DNA. The V gene's germline CDR1 is GTSNPN and CDR2 SVGIG (reference sequence). The CDR3 is 15 amino acids. CDR3 residues: CAWIPSGSSTGELFF.

CDR3 loop: CSARELSYLATQYF. The J gene is TRBJ2-3, the V gene TRBV20-1. The CDR3 has 14 residues. From germline, CDR1 is DFQATT and CDR2 SNEGSKA (reference sequence).

The chain carries TRBV15 and TRBJ2-5; there is no DNA to check the TCRdb D call of TRBD2. This CDR3 is 14 amino acids long. Germline loops: CDR1 LNHNV, CDR2 YYDKDF (reference sequence). Here the CDR3 reads CATSREAGVETQYF.